Listed below are T cell receptor beta chains from one sample, sequenced in a study of CD8 T cells in ankylosing spondylitis. In TCRdb, the 5' RACE reads were re-called with MiXCR into one record per CDR3 protein. The profile covers about 130,000 distinct CDR3 sequences, with roughly 17% appearing a single time and approximately 33% taken by the ten largest. The sample taken for sequencing was blood, either unsorted or a sorted T cell fraction (not recorded which). The receptor source for this set is a male donor with ankylosing spondylitis. Both conserved end residues are part of each CDR3. The order of the fields is clone size, V gene, D gene, J gene, CDR3 protein, CDR3 DNA. A D gene is named only where the DNA matches it firmly. Rows may omit the clone size; those that give it use once, few, many or a size class.

clone_size: few; v_call: TRBV5-1; d_call: TRBD2; j_call: TRBJ2-7; cdr3_aa: CASSSTSGSFYEQYF; cdr3_nt: TGCGCCAGCAGCTCCACTAGCGGGAGTTTCTACGAGCAGTACTTC
clone_size: NA; v_call: TRBV11-2; d_call: TRBD1; j_call: TRBJ2-3; cdr3_aa: CASSIIWTGLPSRTDTQYF; cdr3_nt: TGTGCCAGCAGCATTATTTGGACAGGGCTTCCCTCTCGCACAGATACGCAGTATTTT
clone_size: few; v_call: TRBV28; d_call: NA; j_call: TRBJ2-1; cdr3_aa: CASSLPESYNEQFF; cdr3_nt: TGTGCCAGCAGTCTCCCAGAGTCCTACAATGAGCAGTTCTTC
clone_size: NA; v_call: TRBV2; d_call: NA; j_call: TRBJ2-1; cdr3_aa: CASRPGTGVAGGINEQFF; cdr3_nt: TGTGCCAGCAGACCCGGGACAGGGGTAGCGGGAGGGATCAATGAGCAGTTCTTC
clone_size: few; v_call: TRBV6-1; d_call: TRBD1; j_call: TRBJ1-1; cdr3_aa: CASSPTGVTEAFF; cdr3_nt: TGTGCCAGCAGTCCCACAGGGGTAACTGAAGCTTTCTTT
clone_size: few; v_call: TRBV6-1; d_call: TRBD1; j_call: TRBJ2-1; cdr3_aa: CASRDRTGADNEQFF; cdr3_nt: TGTGCCAGCAGGGACCGGACAGGGGCCGACAATGAGCAGTTCTTC
clone_size: few; v_call: TRBV7-2; d_call: NA; j_call: TRBJ1-5; cdr3_aa: CASSSAGPYSNQPQHF; cdr3_nt: TGTGCCAGCAGCAGCGCTGGGCCTTATAGCAATCAGCCCCAGCATTTT
clone_size: few; v_call: TRBV7-6; d_call: NA; j_call: TRBJ2-3; cdr3_aa: CASSLVAESTDTQYF; cdr3_nt: TGTGCCAGCAGCTTAGTAGCGGAGAGCACAGATACGCAGTATTTT
clone_size: NA; v_call: TRBV19; d_call: TRBD2; j_call: TRBJ2-7; cdr3_aa: CASSIEASGTYEQYF; cdr3_nt: TGTGCCAGTAGTATAGAGGCTAGCGGGACCTACGAGCAGTACTTC
clone_size: few; v_call: TRBV4-1; d_call: NA; j_call: TRBJ1-3; cdr3_aa: CASSQGLMSSGNTIYF; cdr3_nt: TGCGCCAGCAGCCAAGGCCTCATGAGCTCTGGAAACACCATATATTTT
clone_size: many; v_call: TRBV4-1; d_call: NA; j_call: TRBJ1-5; cdr3_aa: CASSQGEGNQPQHF; cdr3_nt: TGCGCCAGCAGCCAAGGGGAAGGCAATCAGCCCCAGCATTTT
clone_size: NA; v_call: TRBV27; d_call: NA; j_call: TRBJ2-7; cdr3_aa: CASSHRTDLYEQYF; cdr3_nt: TGTGCCAGCAGTCACCGGACAGATCTCTACGAGCAGTACTTC
clone_size: NA; v_call: TRBV6-5; d_call: NA; j_call: TRBJ2-7; cdr3_aa: CASSYSVLSSEQYF; cdr3_nt: TGTGCCAGCAGTTACTCGGTACTGTCCTCCGAGCAGTACTTC
clone_size: NA; v_call: TRBV7-9; d_call: TRBD2; j_call: TRBJ2-1; cdr3_aa: CASSPRTSPLNNEQFF; cdr3_nt: TGTGCCAGCAGCCCTAGGACTAGCCCTCTTAACAATGAGCAGTTCTTC
clone_size: NA; v_call: TRBV3-1; d_call: NA; j_call: TRBJ2-6; cdr3_aa: CASSQDGFLGNWGANVLTF; cdr3_nt: TGTGCCAGCAGCCAAGACGGGTTCTTGGGGAACTGGGGGGCCAACGTCCTGACTTTC
clone_size: NA; v_call: TRBV27; d_call: NA; j_call: TRBJ2-7; cdr3_aa: CASSKSGTAYEQYF; cdr3_nt: TGTGCCAGCAGTAAAAGCGGTACCGCCTACGAGCAGTACTTC
clone_size: once; v_call: TRBV7-9; d_call: NA; j_call: TRBJ2-7; cdr3_aa: CASSLHGSDIFYEQYF; cdr3_nt: TGTGCCAGCAGCTTACACGGGAGCGATATATTCTACGAGCAGTACTTC
clone_size: NA; v_call: TRBV15; d_call: TRBD2; j_call: TRBJ2-1; cdr3_aa: CATSSVRGDNEQFF; cdr3_nt: TGTGCCACCAGCAGTGTCCGGGGGGACAATGAGCAGTTCTTC
clone_size: NA; v_call: TRBV2; d_call: NA; j_call: TRBJ2-2; cdr3_aa: CASSDSGNHRGAVFF; cdr3_nt: NA
clone_size: NA; v_call: TRBV14; d_call: NA; j_call: TRBJ2-1; cdr3_aa: CASSPRDYNEQFF; cdr3_nt: TGTGCCAGCAGCCCACGGGACTACAATGAGCAGTTCTTC